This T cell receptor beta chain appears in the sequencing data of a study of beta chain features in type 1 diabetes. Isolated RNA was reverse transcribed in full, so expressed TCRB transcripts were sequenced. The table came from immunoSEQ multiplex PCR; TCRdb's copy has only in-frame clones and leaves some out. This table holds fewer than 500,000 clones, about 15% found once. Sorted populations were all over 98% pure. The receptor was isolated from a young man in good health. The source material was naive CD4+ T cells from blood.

CDR3 loop: CASSYTGTKGEAFF. In DNA, the CDR3 is TGCGCCAGCAGCTATACAGGGACTAAAGGTGAAGCTTTCTTT. The chain is built from TRBV5-1 and TRBJ1-1, with D tentatively TRBD1 (6 bases). Per germline, CDR1 SGHRS and CDR2 YFSETQ. The CDR3 extends over 14 amino acids. With 3 bases removed from V and 7 bases from J, the gap between germline ends came to 16 bases.